This T cell receptor beta chain was profiled in a study of blood T cell repertoires in COVID-19. Study-wide background: COVID-19 samples, acute and convalescent, were from the United States, Italy and Spain. PBMCs, B-cell-depleted T cells, or T cells provided the cDNA or gDNA that made up the material.

Original data processing: Using reference gene primer amplification, nucleated cell counts were estimated. Repertoires were generated with immunoSEQ multiplex PCR, while TCRdb's copy carries only in-frame clones and drops some. V and J calls and clone size come straight from that table; D and trimming were deduced from the DNA. The sample contains about 270,000 clones, about 89% of which appear only once. The length of the CDR3 is 16 residues. Germline values: CDR1 MNHEY, CDR2 SVGAGI. Deletions cut 6 bases from V and 6 bases from J, with 18 bases between. The chain has TRBV6-5 and TRBJ1-6; possible D gene TRBD1, 6 bases. The sequenced sample consisted of peripheral blood. This sequence was found in a man aged 35 to 55 with active or convalescent COVID-19. The CDR3 here is CASRYAGTKTNSPLHF. The CDR3 region has the DNA TGTGCCAGCAGATACGCCGGGACAAAGACTAATTCACCCCTCCACTTT.